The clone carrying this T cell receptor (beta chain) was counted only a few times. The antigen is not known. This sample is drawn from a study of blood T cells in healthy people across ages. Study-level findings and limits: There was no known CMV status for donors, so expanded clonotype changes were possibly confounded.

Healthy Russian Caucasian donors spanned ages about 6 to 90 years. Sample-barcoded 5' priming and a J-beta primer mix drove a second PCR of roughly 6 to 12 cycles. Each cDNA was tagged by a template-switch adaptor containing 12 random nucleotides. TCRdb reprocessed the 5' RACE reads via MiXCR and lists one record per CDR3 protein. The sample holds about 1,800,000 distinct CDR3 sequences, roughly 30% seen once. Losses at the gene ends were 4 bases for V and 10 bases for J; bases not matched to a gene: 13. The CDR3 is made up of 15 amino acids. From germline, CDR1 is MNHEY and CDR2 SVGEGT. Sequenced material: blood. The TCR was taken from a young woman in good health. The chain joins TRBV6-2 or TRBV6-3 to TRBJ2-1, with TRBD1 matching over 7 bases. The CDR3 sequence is CASSSPGPPTGEQFF. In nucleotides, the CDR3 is TGTGCCAGCAGTTCGCCGGGTCCCCCGACAGGGGAGCAGTTCTTC.